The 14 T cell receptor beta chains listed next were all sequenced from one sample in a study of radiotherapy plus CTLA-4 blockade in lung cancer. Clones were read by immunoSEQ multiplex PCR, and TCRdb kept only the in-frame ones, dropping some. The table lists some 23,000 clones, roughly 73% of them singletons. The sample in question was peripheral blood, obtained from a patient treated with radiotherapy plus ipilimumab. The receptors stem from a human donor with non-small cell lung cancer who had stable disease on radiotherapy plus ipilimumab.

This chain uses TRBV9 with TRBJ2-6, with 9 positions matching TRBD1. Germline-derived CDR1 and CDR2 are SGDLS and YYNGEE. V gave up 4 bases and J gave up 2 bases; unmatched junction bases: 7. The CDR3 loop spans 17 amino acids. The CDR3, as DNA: TGTGCCAGCAGCAGGGGACAGGGAGGAACTGGGGCCAACGTCCTGACTTTC. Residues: CASSRGQGGTGANVLTF.

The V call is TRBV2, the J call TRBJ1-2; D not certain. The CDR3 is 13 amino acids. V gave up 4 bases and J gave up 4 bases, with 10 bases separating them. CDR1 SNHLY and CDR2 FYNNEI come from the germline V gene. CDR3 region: CASSVESSYGYTF. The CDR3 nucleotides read TGTGCCAGCAGTGTGGAGAGTAGCTATGGCTACACCTTC.

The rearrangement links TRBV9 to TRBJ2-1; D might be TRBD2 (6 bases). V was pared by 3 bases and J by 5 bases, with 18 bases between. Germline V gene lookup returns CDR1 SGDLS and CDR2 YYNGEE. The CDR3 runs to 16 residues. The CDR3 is CASSAHQGLGNNEQFF. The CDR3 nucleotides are TGTGCCAGCAGCGCGCATCAGGGACTGGGGAACAATGAGCAGTTCTTC. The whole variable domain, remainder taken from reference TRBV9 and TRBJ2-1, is DSGVTQTPKHLITATGQRVTLRCSPRSGDLSVYWYQQSLDQGLQFLIQYYNGEERAKGNILERFSAQQFPDLHSELNLSSLELGDSALYFCASSAHQGLGNNEQFFGPGTRLTVL.

CDR3 sequence (DNA): TGCAGCGCTGGGACAGGAGCTAACTATGGCTACACCTTC. Translating it yields CSAGTGANYGYTF. The chain carries TRBV29-1 and TRBJ1-2, with 8 bases fitting TRBD1. Losses at the gene ends were 7 bases for V and 0 bases for J; bases not matched to a gene: 4. Germline loops: CDR1 SQVTM, CDR2 ANQGSEA. The CDR3 spans 13 residues.

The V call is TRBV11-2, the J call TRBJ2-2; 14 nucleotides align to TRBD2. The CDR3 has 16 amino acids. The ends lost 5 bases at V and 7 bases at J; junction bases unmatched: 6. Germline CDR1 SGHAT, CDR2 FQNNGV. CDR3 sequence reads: CASSERLAGGNGELFF. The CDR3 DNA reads TGTGCCAGCAGCGAGCGACTAGCGGGAGGGAACGGGGAGCTGTTTTTT.

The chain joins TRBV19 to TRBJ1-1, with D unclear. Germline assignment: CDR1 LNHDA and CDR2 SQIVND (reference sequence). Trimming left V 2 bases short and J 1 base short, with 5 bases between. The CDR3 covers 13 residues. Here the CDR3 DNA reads TGTGCCAGTAGTATACTGGAGAACACTGAAGCTTTCTTT. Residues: CASSILENTEAFF. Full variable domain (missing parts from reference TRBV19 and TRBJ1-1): DGGITQSPKYLFRKEGQNVTLSCEQNLNHDAMYWYRQDPGQGLRLIYYSQIVNDFQKGDIAEGYSVSREKKESFPLTVTSAQKNPTAFYLCASSILENTEAFFGQGTRLTVV.

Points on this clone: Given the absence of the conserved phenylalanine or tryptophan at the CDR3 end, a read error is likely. The CDR3 loop reads CASSPDRASFGYTL. Here the CDR3 DNA reads TGTGCCAGCAGCCCTGACAGGGCATCCTTTGGCTACACCCTC. The chain uses TRBV7-2 and TRBJ1-2, with 7 bases aligning to TRBD1. Trimming at V came to 5 bases and at J to 7 bases, leaving 10 bases not matched to a gene. CDR1 SGHTA and CDR2 FQGNSA come from the germline V gene. This CDR3 comprises 14 residues.

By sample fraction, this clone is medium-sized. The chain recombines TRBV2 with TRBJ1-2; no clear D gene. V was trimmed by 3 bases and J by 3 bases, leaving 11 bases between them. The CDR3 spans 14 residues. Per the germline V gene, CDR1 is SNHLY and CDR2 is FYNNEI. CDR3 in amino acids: CASSDATDYYGYTF. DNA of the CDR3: TGTGCCAGCAGTGATGCGACGGATTACTATGGCTACACCTTC.

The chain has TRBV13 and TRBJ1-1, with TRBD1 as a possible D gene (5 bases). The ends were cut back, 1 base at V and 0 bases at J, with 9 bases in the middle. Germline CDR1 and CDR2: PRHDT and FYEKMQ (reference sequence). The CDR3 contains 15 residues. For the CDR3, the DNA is TGTGCCAGCAGCTTAGCGTGGACACTGAACACTGAAGCTTTCTTT. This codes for CASSLAWTLNTEAFF.

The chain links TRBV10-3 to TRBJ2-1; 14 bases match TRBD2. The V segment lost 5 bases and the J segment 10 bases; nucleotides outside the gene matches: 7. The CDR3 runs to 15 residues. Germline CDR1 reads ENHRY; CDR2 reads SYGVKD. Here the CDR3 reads CAISPGTSGSREQFF. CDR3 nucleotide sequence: TGTGCCATCAGTCCCGGGACTAGCGGGAGTCGGGAGCAGTTCTTC.

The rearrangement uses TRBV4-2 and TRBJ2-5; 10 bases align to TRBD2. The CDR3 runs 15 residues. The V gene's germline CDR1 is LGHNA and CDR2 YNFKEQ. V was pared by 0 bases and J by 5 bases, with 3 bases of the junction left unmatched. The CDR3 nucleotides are TGTGCCAGCAGCCAAGAGACTAGCGGGCGGGAGACCCAGTACTTC. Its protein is CASSQETSGRETQYF.

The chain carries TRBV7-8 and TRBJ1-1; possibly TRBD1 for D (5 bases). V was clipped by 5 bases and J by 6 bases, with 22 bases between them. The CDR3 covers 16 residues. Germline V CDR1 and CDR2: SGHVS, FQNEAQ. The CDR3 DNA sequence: TGTGCCAGCAGCCTTTCCCGGACATCCCGCATGTCTGAAGCTTTCTTT. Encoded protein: CASSLSRTSRMSEAFF.

This chain's CDR3 is CASSLTTGGLKEKLFF. In nucleotides, the CDR3 is TGCGCCAGCAGCTTGACAACTGGGGGGCTTAAGGAAAAACTGTTTTTT. This chain links TRBV5-1 with TRBJ1-4, with D maybe TRBD1 (6 bases). The germline gives CDR1 SGHRS, CDR2 YFSETQ. This CDR3 region has 16 residues. V lost 1 base and J lost 8, with 18 bases in between.

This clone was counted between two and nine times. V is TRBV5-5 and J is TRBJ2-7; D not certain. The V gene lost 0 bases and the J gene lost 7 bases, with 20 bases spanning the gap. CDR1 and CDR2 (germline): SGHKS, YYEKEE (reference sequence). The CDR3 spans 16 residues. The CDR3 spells CASSLVPQAHREEQYF. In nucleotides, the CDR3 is TGTGCCAGCAGCTTGGTCCCTCAGGCCCATAGGGAAGAGCAGTACTTC.